This entry features one TCR beta chain sequence. Primers used in a second PCR of roughly 6 to 12 cycles were a sample-barcoded 5' primer and a J-beta primer mix. TCRdb re-called the 5' RACE reads with MiXCR, one entry per CDR3 protein. This sample has around 600,000 distinct CDR3 sequences, with less than 60% found just once. Isolation of PBMCs gave at least 6 million cells per sample. Total RNA extraction produced at least 5.5 micrograms (per sample) for the study. This sample is part of a study of blood T cells in healthy people across ages. About the research overall: In model experiments, template switching was able to capture about one barcoded beta molecule for every two T cells that were present.

The source of this sequence is an elderly man in good health. Sequencing was carried out using blood.

Written as DNA, the CDR3 is TGTGCCAGCAGTGAAACCGAGACTAGGGAGCAGTTCTTC. Amino acids: CASSETETREQFF. The chain joins TRBV6-5 to TRBJ2-1; D perhaps matches TRBD2 (6 bases). Trimming removed 5 bases from V and 10 bases from J, with 15 bases in between. Germline V gene lookup returns CDR1 MNHEY and CDR2 SVGAGI. The CDR3 is 13 residues long.